Listed here are 17 T cell receptor beta chains from one sample, sequenced in a study of post-analysis software for immune sequencing data. General study points: A few TRBV segments were significantly more frequent in patients than in controls. TRBV5-6, TRBV5-1 and TRBV20-1 were among these segments.

Carried by the TCR beta cDNA libraries were unique molecular identifiers. TCRdb ran MiXCR on the PCR reads and lists one entry per CDR3 protein. The profile covers approximately 460,000 distinct CDR3 sequences, with less than 45% appearing a single time and over 10% taken by the ten largest. No antigen has been identified for these receptors. The sequencing input was blood. Receptors were obtained from a girl aged 10 to 17 with multiple sclerosis.

This clonotype was counted only a few times. The genes are TRBV3-1 and TRBJ2-7, with D unclear. V was cut by 0 bases and J by 5 bases, with 8 bases left in between. The length of the CDR3 is 13 residues. The germline V gene encodes CDR1 LGHDT and CDR2 YNNKEL (reference sequence). The chain's CDR3 is CASSQEEGDEQYF. The CDR3 coding sequence is TGTGCCAGCAGCCAAGAAGAAGGCGACGAGCAGTACTTC.

The chain recombines TRBV20-1 with TRBJ2-5, with 8 nucleotides matching TRBD1. J gave up 4 bases and V 8 bases, and 9 bases lay outside the gene matches. CDR1 is DFQATT, CDR2 SNEGSKA, per germline (reference sequence). The CDR3 contains 13 residues. CDR3 nucleotide sequence: TGCAGTAGCGGGTACGGGACAGGAGAGACCCAGTACTTC. Protein sequence: CSSGYGTGETQYF.

J is TRBJ1-6 and V is TRBV28; no clear D gene. This CDR3 has 16 residues. Germline assignment: CDR1 MDHEN and CDR2 SYDVKM. Trimming cost V 6 bases and J 0 bases, with 12 bases left between them. CDR3 loop: CASRTGFISYNSPLHF. CDR3 DNA: TGTGCCAGCAGGACGGGATTTATCTCCTATAATTCACCCCTCCACTTT.

The gene calls are TRBV7-2 and TRBJ2-3; D is unclear. The CDR3 spans 16 residues. V was clipped by 5 bases and J by 0 bases, with 15 bases between them. CDR1 and CDR2 from the germline V gene are SGHTA and FQGNSA. This CDR3 reads CASSGWAVTSTDTQYF. CDR3 bases: TGTGCCAGCAGCGGATGGGCGGTGACTAGCACAGATACGCAGTATTTT.

This clonotype has a handful of counts. Here the CDR3 reads CASSLTGSTYEQYF. The CDR3 nucleotides are TGCGCCAGCAGCTTGACAGGGAGCACCTACGAGCAGTACTTC. The rearrangement uses TRBV5-1 and TRBJ2-7, with D perhaps matching TRBD1 (6 bases). The CDR3 sequence is 14 residues long. Trimming took 1 base from V and 2 from J, leaving 10 bases between them. Germline V gene lookup returns CDR1 SGHRS and CDR2 YFSETQ. The complete variable domain, with remaining parts taken from reference TRBV5-1 and TRBJ2-7, reads KAGVTQTPRYLIKTRGQQVTLSCSPISGHRSVSWYQQTPGQGLQFLFEYFSETQRNKGNFPGRFSGRQFSNSRSEMNVSTLELGDSALYLCASSLTGSTYEQYFGPGTRLTVT.

The chain is built from TRBV11-2 and TRBJ2-5; D uncertain. CDR1 is SGHAT, CDR2 FQNNGV, per germline. The CDR3 spans 11 residues. Trimming removed 4 bases at V and 7 bases at J, with 7 bases between. CDR3 sequence (DNA): TGTGCCAGCAGCTCCATGAGGACCCAGTACTTC. Its protein is CASSSMRTQYF.

This clonotype came up a few times. V is TRBV7-2 and J is TRBJ1-5, with a tentative D call TRBD1 (5 bases). This CDR3 spans 15 amino acids. Germline CDR1 and CDR2: SGHTA and FQGNSA. V was cut by 3 bases and J by 5 bases, with 14 bases left in between. The CDR3 DNA is TGTGCCAGCAGCTTTTTCACTGGGACGCATCAGCCCCAGCATTTT. It encodes CASSFFTGTHQPQHF.

The chain couples TRBV28 to TRBJ2-7; TRBD1 might be the D (5 bases). Germline assignment: CDR1 MDHEN and CDR2 SYDVKM. The CDR3 has 14 residues. V lost 3 bases and J lost 6, with 15 bases in between. In nucleotides, the CDR3 is TGTGCCAGCAGTTTGGGCAGGGCTGCCTGCGAGCAGTACTTC. Translated, it gives CASSLGRAACEQYF.

The chain recombines TRBV20-1 with TRBJ2-7; D not certain. The CDR3 is 12 residues long. Germline assignment: CDR1 DFQATT and CDR2 SNEGSKA (reference sequence). Trimming left V 2 bases short and J 0 bases short, with 5 bases between. The CDR3 coding sequence is TGCAGTGCTAGATTGGTCTCCTACGAGCAGTACTTC. Residues: CSARLVSYEQYF.

This clonotype has a handful of counts. The V call is TRBV3-1, the J call TRBJ2-7; D is ambiguous. Germline values: CDR1 LGHDT, CDR2 YNNKEL (reference sequence). The CDR3 runs 13 residues. Trimming took 1 base from V and 0 from J, leaving 4 bases between them. The CDR3 DNA sequence: TGTGCCAGCAGCCAAGTGGCCTCCTACGAGCAGTACTTC. It encodes CASSQVASYEQYF.

V usage is TRBV20-1 and J usage is TRBJ2-7; possibly TRBD1 for D (6 bases). The CDR3 spans 15 residues. Germline lookup yields CDR1 DFQATT and CDR2 SNEGSKA (reference sequence). V dropped 5 bases and J dropped 0 bases, with 17 bases sitting between them. The CDR3 loop reads CSADLQGRYSYEQYF. The DNA of the CDR3 is TGCAGTGCTGACCTGCAGGGGCGCTACTCCTACGAGCAGTACTTC.

The chain recombines TRBV24-1 with TRBJ2-7; 9 nucleotides match TRBD1. Trimming at V came to 3 bases and at J to 6 bases, leaving 2 bases not matched to a gene. The germline V gene has CDR1 KGHDR and CDR2 SFDVKD. The CDR3 runs to 13 residues. CDR3 DNA: TGTGCCACCAGTGATGGACAGGGGCGCGAGCAGTACTTC. Amino acid sequence: CATSDGQGREQYF.

This clonotype has a handful of counts. The genes are TRBV5-6 and TRBJ2-1; D possibly uses TRBD1 or TRBD2 (5 bases each). CDR1 is SGHDT, CDR2 YYEEEE, per germline. There are 14 residues in the CDR3. Trimming left V 3 bases short and J 6 bases short, with 13 bases between. The CDR3 region has the DNA TGTGCCAGCAGCTCCCGAGGGGCAGGCAATGAGCAGTTCTTC. It codes for CASSSRGAGNEQFF.

The chain has TRBV12-3 or TRBV12-4 and TRBJ2-3; 7 bases agree with TRBD2. The junction had 7 bases not matched to a gene; V was cut back by 6 bases and J by 1 base. The CDR3 runs 15 residues. CDR3 bases: TGTGCCAGCAGACTCGGGACTACCGGCACAGATACGCAGTATTTT. Translated, it gives CASRLGTTGTDTQYF.

This clonotype was seen only a few times. The gene calls are TRBV3-1 and TRBJ2-3, with 10 bases aligning to TRBD2. CDR1 and CDR2 from the germline V gene are LGHDT and YNNKEL (reference sequence). This CDR3 region has 14 residues. V lost 11 bases, J lost 1 base, and 6 bases stayed unmatched. The CDR3: CASTGTSGTDTQYF. As DNA, the CDR3 is TGTGCCTCTACTGGGACTAGCGGCACAGATACGCAGTATTTT.

In this sample, this clonotype turned up a few times. The chain uses TRBV28 and TRBJ2-7; D uncertain. CDR1 is MDHEN, CDR2 SYDVKM, per germline. This CDR3 spans 12 amino acids. With 7 bases removed from V and 0 bases from J, the gap between germline ends came to 7 bases. CDR3 sequence (DNA): TGTGCCAGCACCTCGGACTCCTACGAGCAGTACTTC. Protein product: CASTSDSYEQYF.

V is TRBV14 and J is TRBJ2-5, with D unclear. The germline V gene encodes CDR1 SGHDN and CDR2 FVKESK. The ends were cut back, 0 bases at V and 5 bases at J, with 10 bases in the middle. This CDR3 is 14 amino acids long. This CDR3 is CASSQEGYRETQYF. The CDR3 DNA reads TGTGCCAGCAGCCAAGAAGGCTACCGCGAGACCCAGTACTTC.